This TCR beta chain was captured in a study of identical twins (dated by TCRdb to 2016 to 2018). Broadly, across the study: The study deep-sequenced TCR alpha and beta repertoires from monozygotic twins, unrelated adults of various ages and cord blood to test whether fetal clonotypes persist. To rule out contamination, the twin experiments were replicated at different times with different library preparation protocols. What the authors observed across the whole study: Invariant T cells such as MAIT and iNKT could partly confound zero-insertion analyses, though diverse VJ usage argued against this for most clonotypes. Compared with coincidental sharing between unrelated individuals, an excess of low generation-probability sequences was observed among out-of-frame TCR alpha sequences shared between twins. Fewer insertions were carried by abundant cord blood beta clonotypes; a weaker similar trend was observed in young adult naive repertoires, while no such trend was observed in memory repertoires. A weaker excess of twin sharing was found in beta out-of-frame sequences because the signal-to-noise ratio was lowered by fewer shared sequences. In monozygotic twins, recombination models systematically underestimated out-of-frame TCR alpha sharing, but the models matched the sharing seen between unrelated individuals. Conclusions relied on cross-sectional statistical analysis, since the same donors could not be followed over many years.

The method was 5' RACE. The reads were generated on an Illumina HiSeq 2000. A universal primer binding site was introduced by template switching, and a unique molecular identifier was present in the final cDNA, enabling accurate counting of TCR cDNA molecules. Specific primers in the conserved constant-segment region were used to synthesize first-strand cDNA for the TCR alpha and beta chains. To control for contamination, every cDNA library was double barcoded, receiving both a SMART-Mk sample barcode and Illumina barcodes. TruSeq adapter sequences and Illumina sample barcodes were added in two successive PCR steps. Sequencing of the TCR alpha and beta cDNA libraries was done on the Illumina HiSeq platform using custom primers. Processing in the source paper ran as follows. Unique molecular identifiers were extracted from raw reads with MiGEC, and CDR3 positions were determined with MiXCR. For each individual, recombination models were inferred using an EM algorithm with the repgenHMM and IGoR tools. Shared clonotype analysis was performed with the tcR package in R, normalizing sharing by the product of cloneset sizes. To study raw recombination free of thymic and clonal selection effects, out-of-frame nonproductive sequences were analyzed. The public reads were run again by TCRdb, first through fastp at Q25 and then through MiXCR, and only productive beta chains were kept. Rows with a matching CDR3 protein are joined into one entry that keeps the most common DNA and genes. The V and J calls were determined by TCRdb, not by the authors. The sample table shows roughly 250,000 distinct CDR3 sequences, and 7.5% are seen once. The biggest ten clones account for less than 6.5% of the sample.

Only healthy Caucasian donors were included. Three pairs of female monozygotic twins, all aged about 18 to 30 years, were included in the twin cohort. Positive isolation kits from Invitrogen were used to isolate the CD4+ and CD8+ T cell populations. Comments on this clonotype: The target of this receptor is not known. Per-base quality was not reported, and no clone a single base away is much larger than it.

V lost 3 bases and J lost 7 bases, and the count of bases not matched to a germline gene is 11. From its cysteine to its phenylalanine, the CDR3 spans 17 amino acids. Of the read, only the CDR3 DNA is kept; its 51 bases are in frame from base 1. In addition, the sample was reused for a study of yellow fever vaccine responses in identical twins. As that second paper reports: The T cell response to vaccination in identical twins was reported by the authors to appear partly convergent and partly personalized. The study precisely tracked vaccine-responding T cell clones in identical twins.

The source of this sequence is a woman between 18 and 29 years old in good health. The chain links TRBV12-3 or TRBV12-4 with TRBJ2-1; TRBD2 agrees with 11 junctional bases. The sequenced sample consisted of CD8+ T cells sorted from blood. The bases read TGTGCCAGCAGTTTCGTAGTAGCGGGGGGGCGCGGTAATGAGCAGTTCTTC. It translates to CASSFVVAGGRGNEQFF.